The TCR beta chain under discussion was sequenced for a study of identical twins. The CDR3 loop spans 15 amino acids. Germline CDR1 MNHEY, CDR2 SVGEGT. V gave up 6 bases and J gave up 8 bases; unmatched junction bases: 8. Comment on this clonotype: Its antigen is as yet unknown.

A universal primer site came from template switching; cDNA carried unique molecular identifiers. TCRdb analysed the 5' RACE reads with MiXCR anew, one entry per CDR3 protein. The sample includes roughly 540,000 distinct CDR3 sequences, 20% to 25% of them seen just once. General study findings and limits: Model-predicted out-of-frame TCR alpha sharing fell below observed values in monozygotic twins. The study found excess low generation probability among twin-shared out-of-frame alpha sequences.

A further study also used this sample, focusing on T cells expressing NK-cell markers.

This rearrangement joins TRBV6-2 or TRBV6-3 to TRBJ2-1, with TRBD2 matching over 12 bases. This clonotype was obtained from a woman younger than 35 in good health. The material sequenced was CD4+ T cells sorted from blood. The CDR3 nucleotides are TGTGCCAGCAGCGACGGACTAGCGGGGTCCGATGAGCAGTTCTTC. Its protein is CASSDGLAGSDEQFF.